The clone carrying this T cell receptor beta chain showed up just once. Its specificity is not known. The data originate from a study of radiotherapy plus CTLA-4 blockade in lung cancer. Libraries were prepared by immunoSEQ multiplex PCR; TCRdb keeps only in-frame clonotypes and omits some of them. The sample gives roughly 32,000 clones, roughly 70% of which show up once; 3.5% to 4.5% is in the top ten. The germline V gene has CDR1 MRHNA and CDR2 SNTAGT. The CDR3 loop spans 15 amino acids. Trimming took 4 bases from V and 8 from J; bases not matched to a gene: 9. Whole-study results and caveats: Subsequent to radiotherapy plus ipilimumab, tumor-derived TCR clones underwent expansion in blood.

Focal radiation was given together with CTLA-4 blockade (ipilimumab) to patients with chemo-refractory metastatic non-small-cell lung cancer. The V gene is TRBV6-4, the J gene TRBJ2-4; 9 bases line up with TRBD2. Sequences were derived from peripheral blood, sampled from a patient treated with radiotherapy plus ipilimumab. This TCR derives from a human donor with non-small cell lung cancer who had stable disease on radiotherapy plus ipilimumab. CDR3 protein: CASSVPAGGLDIQYF. As DNA, the CDR3 is TGTGCCAGCAGTGTACCAGCGGGAGGACTAGACATTCAGTACTTC.